Listed here are 6 T cell receptor beta chains from one sample, sequenced in a study of patients and donors after allogeneic stem cell transplantation. TCRdb reprocessed the RT-PCR reads via MiXCR and lists one record per CDR3 protein. The table shows tens of thousands of distinct CDR3 sequences, with 40% to 60% occurring only once. The sample comprised blood, either unsorted or a sorted T cell fraction (not recorded which). These receptors all stem from a human donor who was either an allogeneic HSCT recipient or a stem cell or donor lymphocyte infusion donor (not recorded which). It is not recorded whose cells these are; they may come from a transplant donor.

This rearrangement joins TRBV10-3 to TRBJ1-5; TRBD1 matches 8 bases. Trimming removed 7 bases from V and 2 bases from J; junction bases left unmatched: 4. This CDR3 is built from 14 residues. Germline lookup yields CDR1 ENHRY and CDR2 SYGVKD. This CDR3 is CAIKGQGGNQPQHF. The CDR3 DNA reads TGTGCCATCAAAGGACAGGGCGGCAATCAGCCCCAGCATTTT.

This chain uses TRBV3-1 with TRBJ1-4; D gene uncertain. Germline V gives CDR1 LGHDT, CDR2 YNNKEL (reference sequence). V was trimmed by 4 bases and J by 1 base, leaving 13 bases between them. This CDR3 region has 16 residues. The CDR3: CASSPKAKGTNEKLFF. The CDR3 nucleotides are TGTGCCAGCAGCCCTAAAGCGAAGGGAACTAATGAAAAACTGTTTTTT. Together with reference TRBV3-1 and TRBJ1-4, the CDR3 gives the full variable domain: DTAVSQTPKYLVTQMGNDKSIKCEQNLGHDTMYWYKQDSKKFLKIMFSYNNKELIINETVPNRFSPKSPDKAHLNLHINSLELGDSAVYFCASSPKAKGTNEKLFFGSGTQLSVL.

The CDR3 protein is CASSQVARQGSYEQYF. Here the CDR3 DNA reads TGCGCCAGCAGCCAAGTAGCAAGACAGGGGTCCTACGAGCAGTACTTC. V is TRBV4-3 and J is TRBJ2-7; TRBD1 matches 8 bases. Germline-derived CDR1 and CDR2 are LGHNA and YSLEER. The J segment lost 1 base and the V segment lost 1 base, leaving 6 bases of the junction unmatched. This CDR3 has 16 amino acids.

The rearrangement joins TRBV6-5 to TRBJ2-1; 8 nucleotides line up with TRBD2. The CDR3 extends over 15 amino acids. V trimming: 5 bases; J trimming: 3 bases; junction bases outside the gene matches: 6. Germline CDR1 and CDR2: MNHEY and SVGAGI. This CDR3 is CASSNPGLDYNEQFF. Written as DNA, the CDR3 is TGTGCCAGCAGTAACCCGGGACTAGACTACAATGAGCAGTTCTTC.

The V call is TRBV7-2, the J call TRBJ1-5; the match to TRBD1 covers 7 bases. This CDR3 comprises 15 residues. Germline V gene lookup returns CDR1 SGHTA and CDR2 FQGNSA. The V and J ends lost 6 bases and 0 bases, in that order; junction bases with no gene match: 5. CDR3 loop: CASSFTGDSNQPQHF. DNA of the CDR3: TGTGCCAGCAGTTTTACAGGGGATAGCAATCAGCCCCAGCATTTT.

The chain has TRBV12-3 or TRBV12-4 and TRBJ2-3; TRBD2 is a possible D gene (5 bases). CDR3 length equals 15 residues. V lost 6 bases to trimming and J lost 1 base, with 14 bases between them. In DNA form, the CDR3 reads TGTGCCAGCAGCTCTGGACTGGACCGCACAGATACGCAGTATTTT. As protein: CASSSGLDRTDTQYF.